The 31 T cell receptor beta chains below were found in one sample sequenced in a study of human T cells and chemical hapten exposure (dated by TCRdb to 2020 to 2022). The method behind the library was RACE. The sequencer listed for this sample is NextSeq 500. TCRdb redid the processing of the public reads, applying fastp at Q25 and MiXCR, and retained in-frame beta chains. Identical CDR3 protein sequences are pooled into one entry, listed with their most common genes and DNA. This sample is represented by over 50,000 distinct CDR3 sequences; 8.5% to 10% of them were singletons. The ten top clones hold more than 9% of the sample. The intended sense of this specimen's time point label: pre-sensitization, week 0. Read against the paper, the sample's treatment or condition label means: therapeutic diphenylcyclopropenone sensitization with weekly scalp DPC. Total RNA was isolated from unfractionated whole blood collected in Tempus Blood RNA tubes.

This material consisted of whole blood, taken in connection with sensitization to the hapten diphenylcyclopropenone (DPC). These receptors all come from a woman aged 25 to 39 with alopecia areata. Some clones in this sample may be carry-over from other donors' samples.

The V and J genes are TRBV27 and TRBJ1-1; possibly TRBD1 for D (5 bases). The CDR3 contains 13 residues. Trimming removed 6 bases from V and 6 bases from J, with 14 bases in between. Germline-derived CDR1 and CDR2 are MNHEY and SMNVEV (reference sequence). The CDR3 bases are TGTGCCAGCAGGGGACGGAGATGCTCTGAAGCTTTCTTT. This encodes CASRGRRCSEAFF.

This clonotype showed up just a few times. This chain links TRBV20-1 with TRBJ2-1; D uncertain. CDR3 length equals 15 residues. Trimming took 6 bases from V and 5 from J, leaving 20 bases between them. Germline V gene data show CDR1 as DFQATT and CDR2 as SNEGSKA (reference sequence). CDR3 DNA sequence: TGCAGTGCCCCGCGTCAGGATCGCCGGGACAATGAGCAGTTCTTC. Protein sequence: CSAPRQDRRDNEQFF.

In this sample, this clonotype turned up a few times. The chain combines TRBV7-2 with TRBJ2-3; D is undetermined. Trimming took off 3 bases at V and 2 bases at J, with 3 bases between the two ends. The CDR3 covers 12 residues. From germline, CDR1 is SGHTA and CDR2 FQGNSA. CDR3 bases: TGTGCCAGCAGCTTCTACACAGATACGCAGTATTTT. Residues: CASSFYTDTQYF.

There are a few counts of this clonotype. The rearrangement links TRBV7-9 to TRBJ1-6; D perhaps matches TRBD1 (5 bases). CDR1 and CDR2 from the germline V gene are SEHNR and FQNEAQ (reference sequence). This CDR3 has 16 residues. Deletions cut 8 bases from V and 7 bases from J, with 21 bases between. The CDR3 is CASASLMAGTNSPLHF. The DNA for the CDR3 is TGTGCCAGCGCCTCCCTCATGGCAGGGACCAATTCACCCCTCCACTTT.

This clonotype has a handful of counts. The chain uses TRBV18 and TRBJ2-4; D possibly corresponds to TRBD1 (5 bases). The CDR3 covers 17 residues. Germline CDR1 KGHSH, CDR2 LQKENI. Trimming shortened V by 3 bases and J by 0 bases, and 15 bases separated the two germline ends. CDR3 amino acids: CASSPLSGPVAKNIQYF. As DNA, the CDR3 is TGTGCCAGCTCACCGCTCTCAGGGCCCGTAGCCAAAAACATTCAGTACTTC.

This clonotype was seen a few times. The chain combines TRBV14 with TRBJ2-7, with D perhaps matching TRBD1 or TRBD2 (6 bases each). Germline V gene data show CDR1 as SGHDN and CDR2 as FVKESK. Between the trimmed V and J ends, which lost 5 bases and 5 bases, there was a span of 10 bases. The CDR3 runs 12 residues. The CDR3 nucleotides read TGTGCCAGCAGCGTCGGGGGCCACGAGCAGTACTTC. This gives the protein CASSVGGHEQYF.

The chain links TRBV9 to TRBJ1-5; 10 bases map to TRBD1. V dropped 0 bases and J dropped 6; count of bases not matched to a gene: 3. The germline V gene has CDR1 SGDLS and CDR2 YYNGEE. The CDR3 is made up of 15 amino acids. CDR3 sequence (DNA): TGTGCCAGCAGCGTAGGACAGGGGGCCGGTCAGCCCCAGCATTTT. Residues: CASSVGQGAGQPQHF.

The V and J genes are TRBV12-3 or TRBV12-4 and TRBJ1-6, with 9 bases aligning to TRBD1. The CDR3 is made up of 14 amino acids. The V segment lost 5 bases and the J segment 8 bases; nucleotides outside the gene matches: 4. In DNA, the CDR3 is TGTGCCAGCAGTCCGACAGGGGGTTATTCACCCCTCCACTTT. This sequence encodes CASSPTGGYSPLHF.

This chain connects TRBV6-2 or TRBV6-3 to TRBJ1-1, with unresolved D. Per germline, CDR1 MNHEY and CDR2 SVGEGT. This CDR3 contains 14 residues. Trimming pared 6 bases from V and 1 base from J, leaving 12 bases between. The CDR3 loop reads CASRESSRNTEAFF. The CDR3 bases are TGTGCCAGCAGGGAGAGTTCCAGGAACACTGAAGCTTTCTTT.

The rearrangement links TRBV20-1 to TRBJ2-7; 9 bases align to TRBD1. Trimming took 1 base from V and 7 from J; bases not matched to a gene: 5. CDR3 length: 13 residues. Germline V gives CDR1 DFQATT, CDR2 SNEGSKA (reference sequence). Here the CDR3 reads CSARVTGGGEQYF. In DNA form, the CDR3 reads TGCAGTGCTAGAGTTACAGGGGGCGGAGAGCAGTACTTC.

The rearrangement joins TRBV5-6 to TRBJ2-3; D might be TRBD2 (7 bases). The CDR3 totals 15 residues. Deletions cut 3 bases from V and 2 bases from J, with 13 bases between. Per germline, CDR1 SGHDT and CDR2 YYEEEE. Here the CDR3 DNA reads TGTGCCAGCAGCTATTTCGCGGGGGCCACAGATACGCAGTATTTT. Its protein is CASSYFAGATDTQYF.

The chain recombines TRBV5-6 with TRBJ1-6; D is perhaps TRBD1 (6 bases). Trimming removed 1 base at V and 4 bases at J, with 6 bases between. The CDR3 has 14 residues. Germline CDR1 SGHDT, CDR2 YYEEEE. The CDR3, as DNA: TGTGCCAGCAGCTTGCAGGGGTATAATTCACCCCTCCACTTT. Amino acid sequence: CASSLQGYNSPLHF.

The gene calls are TRBV6-1 and TRBJ2-7; 8 positions match TRBD2. CDR1 MNHNS and CDR2 SASEGT come from the germline V gene. The CDR3 length is 14 residues. The V gene end was trimmed by 4 bases and the J gene end by 5 bases; junction bases not matched to a gene: 7. Written as DNA, the CDR3 is TGTGCCAGCAGTGCCGGACTAGCCGGTCACGAGCAGTACTTC. It yields the protein CASSAGLAGHEQYF.

The J gene is TRBJ2-4, the V gene TRBV19; 9 nucleotides line up with TRBD1. The V gene's germline CDR1 is LNHDA and CDR2 SQIVND (reference sequence). Trimming cost V 8 bases and J 6 bases; bases outside gene matches: 5. The CDR3 is made up of 13 amino acids. CDR3 sequence reads: CASRLDRGNIQYF. In DNA form, the CDR3 reads TGTGCCAGTCGACTGGACAGGGGAAACATTCAGTACTTC.

This clonotype was detected only a few times. The chain combines TRBV6-5 with TRBJ2-7, with 9 nucleotides matching TRBD1. Germline V gives CDR1 MNHEY, CDR2 SVGAGI. The V and J ends lost 5 bases and 8 bases, in that order; junction bases with no gene match: 7. CDR3 length: 13 amino acids. The CDR3 here is CASSTNRGQKQYF. The CDR3 bases are TGTGCCAGCAGTACAAACAGGGGGCAAAAGCAGTACTTC.

The chain employs TRBV4-1 and TRBJ1-3; unclear D gene. V lost 0 bases and J lost 0, with 3 bases in between. The length of the CDR3 is 14 residues. The V gene's germline CDR1 is MGHRA and CDR2 YSYEKL. The CDR3 protein is CASSQDLSGNTIYF. CDR3 coding DNA: TGCGCCAGCAGCCAAGATCTCTCTGGAAACACCATATATTTT.

The chain uses TRBV5-5 and TRBJ1-1; TRBD1 might be the D (6 bases). V gave up 4 bases and J gave up 5 bases, with 21 bases separating them. The CDR3 totals 16 residues. CDR1 is SGHKS, CDR2 YYEKEE, per germline (reference sequence). The CDR3 region is CASSKTQQGVQTEAFF. The CDR3 nucleotides read TGTGCCAGCAGCAAAACCCAACAGGGAGTTCAGACTGAAGCTTTCTTT.

This clonotype was counted between two and nine times. V usage is TRBV7-9 and J usage is TRBJ1-1, with D possibly TRBD1 on 5 matching bases. V was trimmed by 3 bases and J by 0 bases, leaving 14 bases between them. Looked up from germline, CDR1 is SEHNR and CDR2 is FQNEAQ (reference sequence). CDR3 length equals 16 residues. The CDR3 DNA sequence: TGTGCCAGCAGCTTTAGGGGTCGGGGGATGAACACTGAAGCTTTCTTT. Protein product: CASSFRGRGMNTEAFF. Full variable domain (remainder filled in from reference TRBV7-9 and TRBJ1-1): DTGVSQNPRHKITKRGQNVTFRCDPISEHNRLYWYRQTLGQGPEFLTYFQNEAQLEKSRLLSDRFSAERPKGSFSTLEIQRTEQGDSAMYLCASSFRGRGMNTEAFFGQGTRLTVV.

There are a few counts of this clonotype. The V call is TRBV27, the J call TRBJ2-7; tentative D call: TRBD1 (6 bases). Germline values: CDR1 MNHEY, CDR2 SMNVEV (reference sequence). The CDR3 length is 14 residues. V lost 3 bases and J 4 bases, leaving 13 bases between the germline ends. This CDR3 reads CASSFTGRGYEQYF. DNA for the CDR3: TGTGCCAGCAGTTTTACGGGAAGGGGGTACGAGCAGTACTTC.

This clonotype was detected many times. The gene calls are TRBV29-1 and TRBJ2-2; no reliable D call. Trimming pared 4 bases from V and 6 bases from J, leaving 9 bases between. CDR1 and CDR2 from the germline V gene are SQVTM and ANQGSEA. The CDR3 contains 12 residues. CDR3 loop: CSVGPSSGELFF. The CDR3 nucleotides are TGCAGCGTTGGGCCATCCTCCGGGGAGCTGTTTTTT.

The rearrangement links TRBV29-1 to TRBJ1-4; weak D call: TRBD1 (5 bases). V was trimmed by 5 bases and J by 4 bases, leaving 11 bases between them. The CDR3 totals 13 residues. CDR1 is SQVTM, CDR2 ANQGSEA, per germline. The CDR3 sequence: CSVLGVNNEKLFF. The CDR3 DNA reads as TGCAGCGTTTTAGGGGTAAATAATGAAAAACTGTTTTTT.

Only a few counts were recorded for this clonotype. This chain joins TRBV6-2 or TRBV6-3 and TRBJ1-5; D perhaps matches TRBD1 (5 bases). The V gene lost 2 bases and the J gene lost 0 bases, with 17 bases spanning the gap. The CDR3 is made up of 18 amino acids. Germline V gene data show CDR1 as MNHEY and CDR2 as SVGEGT. In DNA, the CDR3 is TGTGCCAGCAGTTACCCAGACAGTGAGCGGAATAGCAATCAGCCCCAGCATTTT. It translates to CASSYPDSERNSNQPQHF.

The chain has TRBV7-2 and TRBJ2-7, with D hard to call. With 1 base removed from V and 3 bases from J, the gap between germline ends came to 22 bases. The length of the CDR3 is 18 residues. CDR1 SGHTA and CDR2 FQGNSA come from the germline V gene. The CDR3 coding sequence is TGTGCCAGCAGCTTAGAATTCTCTGGTGCACTAAGAGGCTACGAGCAGTACTTC. Translated, it gives CASSLEFSGALRGYEQYF.

This clonotype showed up just a few times. This sequence joins TRBV9 and TRBJ2-3; D gene ambiguous. The V end lost 0 bases, the J end lost 0 bases, and 11 bases lay between the germline ends. Germline V lookup: CDR1 SGDLS, CDR2 YYNGEE. The CDR3 runs to 16 residues. DNA of the CDR3: TGTGCCAGCAGCGTAGCCGGGCTAGTTAGCACAGATACGCAGTATTTT. Its translation: CASSVAGLVSTDTQYF.

The rearrangement uses TRBV4-1 and TRBJ2-7; the match to TRBD2 covers 8 bases. The CDR3 runs to 16 residues. V trimming: 2 bases; J trimming: 0 bases; junction bases outside the gene matches: 6. The V gene's germline CDR1 is MGHRA and CDR2 YSYEKL. CDR3 DNA: TGCGCCAGCAGCCAAACGGGGGGGGGGGCCTCCTACGAGCAGTACTTC. Translating it yields CASSQTGGGASYEQYF.

This clonotype was recorded at least ten times. This chain connects TRBV5-1 to TRBJ2-7; TRBD1 matches 7 bases. The CDR3 length is 15 residues. After removal of 2 bases from V and 6 bases from J, the junction contained 11 bases not matched to a gene. Germline values: CDR1 SGHRS, CDR2 YFSETQ. Here the CDR3 reads CASSLRQGQGREQYF. The CDR3 DNA reads as TGCGCCAGCAGCTTACGACAGGGTCAAGGGCGCGAGCAGTACTTC.

This clonotype was recorded a few times. V is TRBV27 and J is TRBJ2-7; TRBD1 or TRBD2 may be the D gene (5 bases each). CDR3 length: 12 residues. Germline lookup yields CDR1 MNHEY and CDR2 SMNVEV (reference sequence). Trimming removed 9 bases at V and 7 bases at J, with 16 bases between. The CDR3 sequence: CASSRDGPEQYF. The CDR3 DNA reads as TGTGCCAGTTCCAGGGACGGGCCTGAGCAGTACTTC.

This clonotype was recorded many times. V and J are TRBV12-3 or TRBV12-4 and TRBJ2-7; maybe TRBD2 (5 bases). V dropped 2 bases and J dropped 5 bases, with 13 bases sitting between them. The CDR3 is 14 residues long. CDR3 in DNA: TGTGCCAGCAGTTTAATTCCGGGGTTTAACGAGCAGTACTTC. The encoded protein is CASSLIPGFNEQYF.

The chain links TRBV2 to TRBJ1-4; 8 bases are a match to TRBD1. After removal of 6 bases from V and 6 bases from J, the junction contained 9 bases not matched to a gene. CDR1 is SNHLY and CDR2 is FYNNEI in the germline V gene. The CDR3 sequence is 15 residues long. CDR3 amino acids: CASSQDQGAYEKLFF. As DNA, the CDR3 is TGTGCCAGCAGCCAGGACCAGGGGGCGTATGAAAAACTGTTTTTT.

This clonotype was observed a few times. The chain has TRBV7-2 and TRBJ2-6, with a tentative D call TRBD1 (6 bases). CDR1 is SGHTA and CDR2 is FQGNSA in the germline V gene. The germline V and J ends were trimmed by 5 bases and 14 bases, with 16 bases remaining between them. This CDR3 comprises 13 residues. The CDR3 sequence is CASSAGVTSLLTF. The CDR3 region has the DNA TGTGCCAGCAGCGCAGGGGTTACCTCTCTCCTGACTTTC.

This clonotype has a handful of counts. The V and J genes are TRBV7-8 and TRBJ2-1, with 9 bases aligning to TRBD1. V trimming: 4 bases; J trimming: 3 bases; junction bases outside the gene matches: 4. Germline assignment: CDR1 SGHVS and CDR2 FQNEAQ. This CDR3 region has 15 residues. Here the CDR3 DNA reads TGTGCCAGCAGCTCCGGACAGGGGAACTACAATGAGCAGTTCTTC. The encoded protein is CASSSGQGNYNEQFF.